This T cell receptor beta chain was profiled in a study of blood T cell repertoires in COVID-19. Whole-study context: The United States, Italy and Spain supplied acute and convalescent COVID-19 samples. Sample material is recorded as cDNA or gDNA derived from T cells, B-cell-depleted T cells, or PBMCs.

CDR3 size: 19 residues. This clone was counted a single time. Original processing methods: Amplifying reference gene primers gave estimates of nucleated cell counts. Here immunoSEQ multiplex PCR was the method, and the copy in TCRdb shows in-frame clones only, minus some. V and J calls and clone size are as listed in that table; D and trimming were resolved from the DNA. The sample lists about 78,000 clones, roughly 91% seen once, with around 0.93% in the top ten. The sequenced sample was peripheral blood. The V and J genes are TRBV21-1 and TRBJ1-1. TRBV21-1 is termed a pseudogene. The sequence was collected from a woman aged 45-65 years in a cohort sampled during active COVID-19. DNA of the CDR3: TGTGCCAGCAGCAAAGTGGGAGGCGGGAAAAGGGGAATGAACACTGAAGCTTTCTTT. It is translated as CASSKVGGGKRGMNTEAFF.